This TCR beta chain was documented in a study of cytomegalovirus exposure and HLA in healthy donors (dated 2017 in TCRdb). In the study overall: An earlier analysis of about 560 of the donors reported approximately 280 Gb of sequence data and 117 million unique TCR beta sequences obtained from approximately 180 million T cells. Genome-wide SNP genotypes for about 65% of the roughly 670 donors were used in a later genetic analysis, which treated that subset as a discovery cohort. Both class I and class II loci were covered by HLA typing, at four-digit resolution. Rather than using new phenotypic data, the later analysis identified candidate immune exposures from TCR beta sequences and from how often those sequences occurred across donors. Among 300 to 450 genotyped donors of the cohort, an average of about 240,000 unique TCR beta nucleotide sequences were sequenced per donor, roughly 18% of them non-productive. The aim of the study was to test whether cataloging public T cell receptors could identify signatures of past pathogen exposure. An earlier analysis of 450 to 750 of the donors used high-throughput TCR beta sequencing to judge whether each TCR beta V gene segment behaved as functional or pseudogenic. Donor age, sex, ethnicity and CMV serostatus were collected together with the repertoire data. The study combined high-throughput TCR immunosequencing, statistical association of individual TCRs with disease status, and machine learning to predict cytomegalovirus infection status. Besides the first cohort of 500 to 700 subjects, a separate validation cohort made up of roughly 120 different subjects was used. Typing coverage varied by locus: about 629-640 donors for A, B, C, DRB1 and DQB1; approximately 520 for DQA1; approximately 610 for DPA1; around 490 for DPB1. A few DR-DQ haplotypes were handled as single units for association and clustering because linkage in the cohort was strong. Every discovery cohort repertoire had been produced on one sequencing platform. The study used immunosequencing to profile the T cell repertoires of approximately 640 subjects and linked those repertoires to cytomegalovirus serostatus. Of the roughly 390 genotyped donors, about 80% fell in the genetic ancestry cluster associated with self-reported Caucasian donors. An early release covering around 630 HLA-typed donors comprised 250 to 350 gigabases of sequencing data and around 85 million unique TCR sequences. To study patterns of TCR occurrence, a later analysis re-analyzed previously published TCR beta repertoires from more than 550 donors and added high-resolution HLA genotyping.

The library was made by the immunoSEQ multiplex PCR assay. For the multiplex PCR, a mixture combining 60 forward primers for TCR Vbeta segments and 13 reverse primers for TCR Jbeta segments was used. Amplification of the CDR3 region of rearranged TCR beta genes was performed with a multiplex PCR assay on genomic DNA. The amplified TCR beta libraries were sequenced on the Illumina HiSeq System as 87-base-pair reads. On the study's bioinformatics: In a later analysis, some 80 million unique TCR beta chains were counted across the approximately 640 repertoires, and around 10 million of these chains were shared by at least two donors. A nearest-neighbor algorithm error-corrected the raw reads and collapsed the reads into unique sequences, merging closely related sequences to remove PCR and sequencing errors. V, D and J gene segments were assigned by aligning CDR3 sequences to IMGT reference sequences. For a sequence to be retained, a match of at least six nucleotides to both a V gene segment and a J gene segment was required. Rearrangements were classified as productive when the CDR3 lacked stop codons and remained in frame with V and J, and all other rearrangements were classified as non-productive. Following IMGT convention, CDR3 was defined as the stretch from the second conserved V-encoded cysteine to the conserved J-encoded phenylalanine. Sequences without an unambiguous match to a single V gene segment were excluded from the earlier analysis of approximately 600 of the donors. In an earlier analysis of several hundred of the donors, V segments were called functional above 56.7% productive rearrangements and were called segregating when the between-donor standard deviation exceeded 5%. A statistical classification framework was built to diagnose cytomegalovirus status from the catalog of TCR beta chain sequences. In a later analysis, TCR nucleotide sequences were compared against IMGT/GENE-DB human TR gene sequences so that V and J genes could be assigned. The TCRdist pipeline was used in a later analysis to assign CDR3 sequences and most-parsimonious VDJ recombination scenarios. In a later analysis, each TCR beta chain was defined by its CDR3 amino acid sequence together with its V-gene family, and reads lacking a unique V-gene family were excluded. To address suspected cross-contamination and a sequencing artifact, a later analysis removed 550 to 750 highly shared, low-generation-probability nucleotide sequences. A later analysis calculated a clonal expansion index for each public chain from normalized within-repertoire ranks of inferred template counts. In a later analysis, generation probabilities were computed using a VDJ recombination model fitted to out-of-frame rearrangements, and the results were checked against IGoR. A later analysis scored TCR-TCR, TCR-HLA and TCR-CMV co-occurrence with hypergeometric tests, applying a repertoire-size bias correction to TCR pairs. False discovery rates were estimated in a later analysis by permuting HLA or CMV assignments 20 times. A later analysis grouped co-occurring TCRs with DBSCAN, adding TCRdist sequence similarity when clustering within HLA-allele-positive subsets. Repertoires with fewer than 30,000 or more than 120,000 public chains, plus five repertoires with anomalous nucleotide sharing, were excluded from co-occurrence clustering. This immuneACCESS table, as held by TCRdb, lists in-frame sequences with V and J called but not all clones. Of the missing ones, under half trace to an unresolved V gene in checked studies; the others have no known cause. V and J calls and clone size are as listed in that table; D and trimming were resolved from the DNA. The sample table holds some 120,000 clones, of which roughly 71% were seen once. The top ten clones comprise around 4% of the sample.

The full study reports these points: The study gave a list of about 160 TCR beta chains associated with cytomegalovirus. Linkage disequilibrium might explain the correlated functional status among segregating V segments, but an unknown experimental factor could not be excluded. Cytomegalovirus status was reported to be diagnosed by the classifier with high specificity and sensitivity in both the original and validation cohorts. In a later analysis, TCR association rates were found to vary across HLA loci, with the most associated TCRs seen for DRB1 alleles and the fewest for HLA-C alleles. Some IMGT-functional V segments, including TRBV6-2 and TRBV6-3, could not be told apart with the 87-base-pair reads, so those segments were excluded. For the cohort, immune exposure information was limited to CMV serostatus. In a later analysis, several top co-occurrence clusters were reported to appear linked to parvovirus B19, influenza, CMV and Epstein-Barr virus. In a later analysis, HLA-associated TCR beta chains showed more clonal expansion and lower generation probabilities than non-associated chains that were equally common. V-gene and J-gene trimming of TCR beta chains was associated with a missense DCLRE1C variant in a later genetic analysis, and the association was replicated in an independent cohort. A later analysis associated about 17,000 TCR beta sequences with specific HLA alleles at a false discovery rate of 0.05. Because counts were too low, roughly 16 rarely observed V segments, including chromosome 9 orphons, were excluded from the earlier analysis of around 640 of the donors. The presence/absence analyses assumed that sequencing depth was roughly uniform across donors, and that assumption may not be true. In vitro tests confirmed that a few of the cytomegalovirus-associated TCR beta chains recognize cytomegalovirus antigens. Broadly in line with IMGT annotations, most TCR beta V segments showed up in productive rearrangements about 87% or about 30% of the time in an earlier analysis of 450 to 600 of the donors. The authors suggested that the approach could potentially be generalized to other disease states and immunological phenotypes. A later genetic analysis reported fewer N-insertions in productive TCRs among donors in an Asian-associated ancestry cluster than the roughly 700-donor mean. Only TCR beta chains were sequenced in this cohort, and the absence of alpha or paired-chain data limited detectable features. A further reported finding was that TCR beta sequences accurately predicted the HLA-A and HLA-B alleles for most subjects in the first cohort. HLA typing was unavailable for some donors at each locus, so association tests used only the typed subset. The sequencing pipeline was judged likely to have produced a cluster of highly shared sequence variants as a technical artifact. A later analysis found that most CMV-associated TCR beta chains appeared HLA-restricted, with HLA associations seemingly driven largely by CMV exposure. While some public TCRs were present in many individuals, most TCR sequences turned up only very rarely across donors. Assigning TCR associations to individual alleles was difficult when HLA alleles, especially DR and DQ, strongly co-occurred.

V is pruned by 2 bases and J by 0 bases, leaving 13 bases of the junction without a gene match. Taken from the germline V gene, the CDR1 and CDR2 loops are SGHTA and FQGNSA. Counted from cysteine to phenylalanine, this CDR3 has 19 amino acids. Here the CDR3 DNA is all that survives: 57 bases in frame from base 1. The cohort consisted of fewer than 700 healthy bone marrow donors. All cohort members were sampled while nominally healthy, although unrecorded immune exposures were likely present. The donor tested CMV seropositive and was one of the 289 seropositive cohort members. A peripheral blood sample was provided by each donor, and peripheral blood mononuclear cells were used for TCR beta sequencing. Genomic DNA extraction from the blood cell samples was performed with the Qiagen DNeasy Blood Extraction Kit. This clone appeared a few times. Its antigen remains undetermined. Base qualities are not recorded, but no much larger clone differs from it by a single base.

The receptor was isolated from a woman in her 50s in good health and CMV-seropositive. The rearranged chain carries TRBV7-2 and TRBJ1-5, with 7 bases aligning to TRBD1. Sequenced input: PBMCs. The CDR3: CASSLNGLGGRYSNQPQHF. Here is the DNA: TGTGCCAGCAGCTTAAATGGGCTAGGGGGCCGGTATAGCAATCAGCCCCAGCATTTT.